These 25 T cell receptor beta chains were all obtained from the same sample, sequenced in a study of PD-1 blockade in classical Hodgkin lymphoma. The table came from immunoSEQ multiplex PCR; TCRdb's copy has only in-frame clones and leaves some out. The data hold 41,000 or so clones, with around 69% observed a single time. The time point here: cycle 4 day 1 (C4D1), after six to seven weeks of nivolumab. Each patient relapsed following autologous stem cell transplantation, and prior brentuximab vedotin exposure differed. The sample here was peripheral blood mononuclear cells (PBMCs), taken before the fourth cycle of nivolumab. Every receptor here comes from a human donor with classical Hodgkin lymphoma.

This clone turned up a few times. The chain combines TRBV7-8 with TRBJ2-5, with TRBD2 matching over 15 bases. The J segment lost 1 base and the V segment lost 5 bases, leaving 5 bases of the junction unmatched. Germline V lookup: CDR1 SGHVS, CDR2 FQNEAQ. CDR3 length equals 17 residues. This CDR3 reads CASSGTSGGLLQETQYF. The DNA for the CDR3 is TGTGCCAGCAGCGGGACTAGCGGGGGGCTCCTCCAAGAGACCCAGTACTTC.

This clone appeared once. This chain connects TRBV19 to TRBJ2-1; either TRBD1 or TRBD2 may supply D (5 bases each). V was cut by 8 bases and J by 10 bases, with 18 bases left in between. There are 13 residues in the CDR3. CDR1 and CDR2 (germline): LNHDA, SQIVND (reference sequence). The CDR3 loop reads CASSARDRPEQFF. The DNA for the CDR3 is TGTGCCAGTTCTGCCCGGGACCGGCCGGAGCAGTTCTTC.

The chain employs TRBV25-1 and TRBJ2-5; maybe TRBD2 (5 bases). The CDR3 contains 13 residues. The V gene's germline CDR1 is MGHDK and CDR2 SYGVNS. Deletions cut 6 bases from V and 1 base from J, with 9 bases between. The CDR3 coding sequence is TGTGCCAGCAGCCGGGGAGCCCAAGAGACCCAGTACTTC. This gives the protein CASSRGAQETQYF.

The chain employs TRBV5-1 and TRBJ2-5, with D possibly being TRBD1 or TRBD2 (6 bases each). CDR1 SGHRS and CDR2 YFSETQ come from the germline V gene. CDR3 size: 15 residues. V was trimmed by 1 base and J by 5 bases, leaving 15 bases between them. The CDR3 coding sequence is TGCGCCAGCAGCTTGAGTGGGGGGCTGGGGGAGACCCAGTACTTC. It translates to CASSLSGGLGETQYF.

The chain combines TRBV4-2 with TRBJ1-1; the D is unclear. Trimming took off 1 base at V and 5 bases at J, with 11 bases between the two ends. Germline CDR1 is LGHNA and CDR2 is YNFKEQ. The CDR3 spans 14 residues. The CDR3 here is CASSQAGVGTEAFF. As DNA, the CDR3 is TGTGCCAGCAGCCAAGCGGGTGTCGGGACTGAAGCTTTCTTT.

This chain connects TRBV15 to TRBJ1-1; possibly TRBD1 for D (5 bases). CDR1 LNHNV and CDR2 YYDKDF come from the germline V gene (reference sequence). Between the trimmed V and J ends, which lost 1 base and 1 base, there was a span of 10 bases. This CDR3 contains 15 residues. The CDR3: CATSRGRESNTEAFF. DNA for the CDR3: TGTGCCACCAGCAGAGGCAGGGAGTCGAACACTGAAGCTTTCTTT.

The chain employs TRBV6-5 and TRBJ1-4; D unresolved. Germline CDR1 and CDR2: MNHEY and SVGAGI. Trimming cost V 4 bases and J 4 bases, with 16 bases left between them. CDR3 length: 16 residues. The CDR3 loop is CASSSLSFGSNEKLFF. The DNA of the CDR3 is TGTGCCAGCAGTTCCCTATCATTTGGTAGTAATGAAAAACTGTTTTTT.

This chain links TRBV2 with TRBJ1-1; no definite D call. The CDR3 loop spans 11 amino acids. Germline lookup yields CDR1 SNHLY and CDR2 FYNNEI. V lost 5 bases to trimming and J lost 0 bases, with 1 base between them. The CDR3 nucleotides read TGTGCCAGCAGTCTGAACACTGAAGCTTTCTTT. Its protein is CASSLNTEAFF. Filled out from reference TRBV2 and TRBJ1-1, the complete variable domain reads EPEVTQTPSHQVTQMGQEVILRCVPISNHLYFYWYRQILGQKVEFLVSFYNNEISEKSEIFDDQFSVERPDGSNFTLKIRSTKLEDSAMYFCASSLNTEAFFGQGTRLTVV.

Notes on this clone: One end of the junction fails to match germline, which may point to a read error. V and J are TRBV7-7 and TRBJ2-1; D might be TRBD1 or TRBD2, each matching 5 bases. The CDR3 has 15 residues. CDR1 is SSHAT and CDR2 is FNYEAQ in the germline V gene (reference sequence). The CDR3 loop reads CASSLDPGTNNEQFF. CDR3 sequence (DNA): TGTGCTAGCAGCTTAGACCCAGGGACGAACAATGAGCAGTTCTTC.

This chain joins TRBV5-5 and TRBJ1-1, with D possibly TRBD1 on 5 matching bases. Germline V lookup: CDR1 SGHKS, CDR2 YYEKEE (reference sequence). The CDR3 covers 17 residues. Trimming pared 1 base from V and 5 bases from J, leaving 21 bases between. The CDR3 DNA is TGTGCCAGCAGCTTGTCCCCGTCTCCGGGACTGGGGACTGAAGCTTTCTTT. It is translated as CASSLSPSPGLGTEAFF.

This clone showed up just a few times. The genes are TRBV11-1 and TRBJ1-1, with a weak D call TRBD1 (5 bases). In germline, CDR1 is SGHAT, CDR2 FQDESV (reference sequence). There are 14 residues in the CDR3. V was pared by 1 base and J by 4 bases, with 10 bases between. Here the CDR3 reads CASSLGGYGTEAFF. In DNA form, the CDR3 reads TGTGCCAGCAGCTTAGGGGGCTATGGCACTGAAGCTTTCTTT.

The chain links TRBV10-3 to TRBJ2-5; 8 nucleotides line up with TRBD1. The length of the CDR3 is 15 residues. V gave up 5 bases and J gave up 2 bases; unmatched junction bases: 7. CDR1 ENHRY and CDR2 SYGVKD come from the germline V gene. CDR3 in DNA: TGTGCCATCAGTTTGACAGGGGCCGTTCAAGAGACCCAGTACTTC. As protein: CAISLTGAVQETQYF.

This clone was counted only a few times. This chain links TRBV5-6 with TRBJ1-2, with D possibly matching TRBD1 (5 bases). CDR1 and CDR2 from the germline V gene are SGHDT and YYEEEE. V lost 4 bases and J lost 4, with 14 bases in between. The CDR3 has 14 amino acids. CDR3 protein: CASSVRGSLYGYTF. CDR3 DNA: TGTGCCAGCAGCGTAAGGGGTTCGCTCTATGGCTACACCTTC.

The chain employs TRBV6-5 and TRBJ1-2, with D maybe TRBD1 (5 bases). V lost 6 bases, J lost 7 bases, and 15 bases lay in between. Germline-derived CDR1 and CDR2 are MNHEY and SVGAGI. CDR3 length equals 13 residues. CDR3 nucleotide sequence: TGTGCCAGCAGGACGTGGGGGGTAGGTGGCTACACCTTC. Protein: CASRTWGVGGYTF.

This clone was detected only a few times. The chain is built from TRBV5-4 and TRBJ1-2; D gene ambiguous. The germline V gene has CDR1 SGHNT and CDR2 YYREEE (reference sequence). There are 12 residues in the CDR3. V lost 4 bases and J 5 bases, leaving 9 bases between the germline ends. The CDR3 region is CASSRSIYGYTF. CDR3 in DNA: TGTGCCAGCAGCCGATCGATTTATGGCTACACCTTC.

CDR3 protein: CASSDKGSYEQYF. The DNA of the CDR3 is TGTGCCAGCAGCGATAAGGGCTCCTACGAGCAGTACTTC. J is TRBJ2-7 and V is TRBV7-2, with D uncertain. V lost 5 bases and J 0 bases, leaving 8 bases between the germline ends. Germline V lookup: CDR1 SGHTA, CDR2 FQGNSA. The CDR3 has 13 residues.

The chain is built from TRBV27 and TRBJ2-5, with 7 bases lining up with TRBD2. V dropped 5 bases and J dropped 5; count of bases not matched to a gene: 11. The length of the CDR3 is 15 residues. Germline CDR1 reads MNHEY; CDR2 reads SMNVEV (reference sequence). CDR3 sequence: CASSRGRGFWETQYF. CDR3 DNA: TGTGCCAGCAGTCGGGGGAGGGGATTTTGGGAGACCCAGTACTTC.

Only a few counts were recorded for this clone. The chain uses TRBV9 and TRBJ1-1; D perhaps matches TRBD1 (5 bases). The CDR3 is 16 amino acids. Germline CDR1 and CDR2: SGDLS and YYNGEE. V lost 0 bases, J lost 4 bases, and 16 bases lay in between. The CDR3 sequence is CASSVAGGGFGTEAFF. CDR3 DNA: TGTGCCAGCAGCGTAGCTGGGGGAGGGTTCGGCACTGAAGCTTTCTTT.

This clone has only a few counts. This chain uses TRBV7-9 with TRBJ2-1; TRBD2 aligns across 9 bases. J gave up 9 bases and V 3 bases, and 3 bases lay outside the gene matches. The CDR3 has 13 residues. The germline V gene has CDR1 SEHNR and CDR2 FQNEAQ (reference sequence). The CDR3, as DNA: TGTGCCAGCAGCTTTAGCGGGGGCCCTGAGCAGTTCTTC. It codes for CASSFSGGPEQFF.

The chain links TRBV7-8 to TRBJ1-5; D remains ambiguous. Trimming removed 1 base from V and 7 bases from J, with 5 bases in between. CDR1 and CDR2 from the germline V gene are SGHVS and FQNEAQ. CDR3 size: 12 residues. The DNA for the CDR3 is TGTGCCAGCAGCTTAGACGGCCAGCCCCAGCATTTT. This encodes CASSLDGQPQHF.

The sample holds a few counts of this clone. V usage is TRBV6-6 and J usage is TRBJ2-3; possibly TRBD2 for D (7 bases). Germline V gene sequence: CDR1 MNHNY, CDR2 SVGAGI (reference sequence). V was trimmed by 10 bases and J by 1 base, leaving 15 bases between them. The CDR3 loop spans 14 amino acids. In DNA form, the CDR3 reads TGTGCCATCAGGGGAGGGGAGGGCACAGATACGCAGTATTTT. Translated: CAIRGGEGTDTQYF.

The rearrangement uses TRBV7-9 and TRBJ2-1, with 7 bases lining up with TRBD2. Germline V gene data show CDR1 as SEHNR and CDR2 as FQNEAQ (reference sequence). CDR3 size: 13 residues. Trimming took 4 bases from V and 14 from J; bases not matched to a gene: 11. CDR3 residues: CASSSPWDYRKFF. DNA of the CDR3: TGTGCCAGCAGCTCCCCCTGGGACTATCGAAAGTTCTTC.

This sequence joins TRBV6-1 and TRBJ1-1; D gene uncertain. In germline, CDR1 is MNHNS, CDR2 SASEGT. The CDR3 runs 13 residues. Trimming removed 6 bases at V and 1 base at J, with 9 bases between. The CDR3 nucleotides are TGTGCCAGCAGCCATGACGGGAACACTGAAGCTTTCTTT. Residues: CASSHDGNTEAFF.

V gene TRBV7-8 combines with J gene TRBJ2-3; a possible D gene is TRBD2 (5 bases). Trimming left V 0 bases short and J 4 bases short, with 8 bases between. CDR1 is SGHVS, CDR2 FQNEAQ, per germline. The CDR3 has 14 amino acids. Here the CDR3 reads CASSLAGIADTQYF. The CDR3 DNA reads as TGTGCCAGCAGCTTAGCCGGGATTGCAGATACGCAGTATTTT. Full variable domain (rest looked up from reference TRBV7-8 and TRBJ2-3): GAGVSQSPRYKVAKRGQDVALRCDPISGHVSLFWYQQALGQGPEFLTYFQNEAQLDKSGLPSDRFFAERPEGSVSTLKIQRTQQEDSAVYLCASSLAGIADTQYFGPGTRLTVL.

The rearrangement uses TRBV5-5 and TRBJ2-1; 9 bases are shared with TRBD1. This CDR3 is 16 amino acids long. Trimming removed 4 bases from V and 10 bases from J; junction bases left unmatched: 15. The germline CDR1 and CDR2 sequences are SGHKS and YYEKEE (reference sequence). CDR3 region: CASSLRWDRDPLEQFF. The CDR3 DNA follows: TGTGCCAGCAGCCTGAGGTGGGACAGGGATCCTTTGGAGCAGTTCTTC.